The following is a T cell receptor (beta chain) sequence with its context. Its target is not known. Trimming pared 1 base from V and 7 bases from J, leaving 11 bases between. Germline CDR1 reads SGHRS; CDR2 reads YFSETQ. The CDR3 extends over 13 amino acids. The sample comes from a study of cytomegalovirus exposure and HLA in healthy donors. Study details: As released early, the data held about 85 million unique TCRs from HLA-typed donors.

Both 60 Vbeta primers and 13 Jbeta primers went into the PCR. TCRdb's copy holds only in-frame clones and misses some; the assay was immunoSEQ multiplex PCR. Of tens of thousands of clones in the sample, around 78% were seen once. Whole-study findings and limits: Some highly shared sequence variants likely arose as a pipeline artifact. TRBV6-2, TRBV6-3 and some other V segments were excluded as indistinguishable. Apart from CMV serostatus, no immune exposure information was available.

The sequenced sample was PBMCs. The clonotype comes from a man between 35 and 55 years old in good health and CMV-seronegative. The chain recombines TRBV5-1 with TRBJ2-5, with D possibly being TRBD2 (5 bases). Here the CDR3 reads CASSLNGEGTQYF. The DNA of the CDR3 is TGCGCCAGCAGCTTGAACGGCGAGGGGACCCAGTACTTC.